The present entry profiles one T cell receptor (beta chain) with its context. Its specificity is unknown. This specimen includes other DNA sequences encoding the same CDR3. This sample stems from a study of shared clonotypes between healthy human individuals. The study, taken as a whole, reports: All-four-donor shared clonotypes had higher generation probabilities than non-shared clonotypes did.

The CDR3 is 13 amino acids. CDR1 and CDR2 from the germline V gene are MNHNS and SASEGT. Trimming took off 6 bases at V and 1 base at J, with 9 bases between the two ends. Sequencing used immunoSEQ multiplex PCR; TCRdb keeps in-frame clones, though not all of them. The table has 2 million or so clones, 85% to 95% seen once. V usage is TRBV6-1 and J usage is TRBJ1-1; unclear D gene. The sample comprised naive CD4+ T cells sorted from blood. Described subset: CD45RA+ positively selected. This TCR came from a man in his late teens or twenties in good health. The CDR3: CASRATGNTEAFF. The CDR3, as DNA: TGTGCCAGCAGGGCCACCGGGAACACTGAAGCTTTCTTT.